This T cell receptor beta chain was identified in a study of persistence of HIV-infected CD4 T cells (dated by TCRdb to 2018 to 2020). Turning to the overall study: CMV- and HIV-1 Gag-responding CD4+ T cells were isolated from ART-treated individuals so that antigen-driven clonal expansion of HIV-1-infected cells could be examined. Proviral sequencing was used to assess clonality among infected cells, whereas TCRbeta sequencing gauged the clonality of all cells within each sorted population. Participants had been on suppressive ART for a median of roughly 8 years. Peripheral blood samples of up to roughly 180 mL were taken at multiple time points, with the exception of two participants who underwent leukapheresis at a single time point. For the TCR cluster analysis across participants, 8 participants were included for CMV and about seven participants for Gag.

Regarding this clone: Its binding antigen is unknown. One base away there is no much larger clone; base qualities are not given.

The sample's treatment or condition label, decoded: suppressive antiretroviral therapy. Lysates of CMV-infected fibroblasts at around 10 ug/mL were used to stimulate the cells. Memory CD4+ T cells that did not respond, being CD40L-negative, CD69-negative and CD45RO-high, were sorted as memory populations depleted of antigen-responding cells. HIV-1-infected adults in whom suppressive ART had been started during chronic infection were enrolled as participants. Participants had undetectable plasma HIV-1 RNA below 50 copies/mL for at least 4 years. To be included, a participant needed positive CMV serology and a CD4+ T cell count above 400 cells/uL. Before stimulation, PBMCs were isolated using density centrifugation and depleted of CD8+ T cells. Stimulation of CD8-depleted PBMCs was carried out for 15 to 20 hours with anti-CD28/CD49d costimulation, CD40-blocking antibody and enfuvirtide, to prevent new infections. Sorting was done on either a Beckman Coulter MoFlo Legacy or an XDP sorter, and propidium iodide was used to exclude dead cells. For samples with more than one million cells, genomic DNA was extracted with the QIAamp DNA Mini Kit, and for all other samples the Quick-DNA Microprep Kit was used.

The immunoSEQ hsTCRB assay version 4 in survey mode was used to sequence TCRbeta repertoires from genomic DNA. For TCRbeta sequencing, genomic DNA was diluted to 9.5 to 10 ng/uL, with up to about 1 ug used per sample. Concerning the study's data processing: Analysis of the TCRbeta data was done in ImmunoSeq Analyzer 3.0, and diversity was computed on productive nucleotide rearrangements. Using the Immunarch R package, lower-bound TCR diversity was estimated with the improved Chao index and clonality was estimated with the Gini coefficient. Different nucleotide rearrangements encoding the same CDR3beta amino acid sequence were counted as distinct clonotypes. Differential abundance analysis found TCRbeta sequences that were significantly enriched in antigen-responding cells compared with anti-CD3/anti-CD28-activated cells. GLIPH2 grouped TCRs by predicted peptide-MHC specificity, both within each participant and across combined participant data sets. TCRdb mirrors the immuneACCESS table, restricted to in-frame sequences. Some clones are absent from its copies; in checked studies, under half trace to an unresolved V gene, and the reason for the others is unknown. The V and J calls and clone size come from that table; D and trimming were worked out from the DNA. In all, the sample holds approximately 30,000 clones, and approximately 78% of those were seen once. The ten largest clonotypes hold 4% to 5% of the sample.

The CDR3 contains 11 residues, cysteine and phenylalanine counted. The CDR3 DNA has 33 bases and is translated from base 1. The germline V gene (reference sequence) provides CDR1 DFQATT and CDR2 SNEGSKA. V loses 2 bases of germline sequence and J loses 5 bases, and the interval between the two ends is 6 bases. What the authors observed across the whole study: Few individuals were included in the study, and only a limited range of antigens was tested. TCRbeta richness in CMV- and Gag-responding cells was significantly lower than in anti-CD3/anti-CD28-responding cells; CMV-responding cells had higher oligoclonality than CD3/CD28-stimulated and Gag-responding cells. Degenerate expanded CDR3beta sequences were enriched in antigen-responding cells, suggesting convergent selection of CD4+ responses to CMV and Gag. Because the TCR analyses were done in bulk, restricting them to just the rare CMV-responding cells that actually carried HIV-1 proviruses was not possible. A correlation was observed between TCR oligoclonality and proviral oligoclonality within the same sorted populations.

The sequencing used CD4+ T cells sorted from PBMCs after approximately 19-hour stimulation, collected from a patient who received antiretroviral therapy. The cell subset or site label, read with the paper, signifies: CD40L-CD69- CD45RO-high memory CD4 T cells not responding to CMV lysate. This sequence originates from an adult man with HIV who was CMV-seropositive. The rearrangement joined TRBV20-1 to TRBJ1-1; too little of a D gene remains to name it. The CDR3 loop reads CSARRETEAFF. The DNA sequence is as follows: TGCAGTGCTAGAAGGGAAACTGAAGCTTTCTTT.